This T cell receptor beta chain was sequenced during a study of blood T cell repertoires in COVID-19 (TCRdb year 2020). About the investigation overall: Collaborator samples came from the United States, Italy and Spain and covered acute and convalescent phases of COVID-19. Samples were obtained from the ongoing ImmuneRACE study (first 160 participants) and from roughly 1,300 subjects provided by 6 global collaborators. A de-identified subject ID, COVID-19 status, age in years and sex were almost always included in the sample metadata. Where available, HLA class I and class II types were taken from metadata supplied by the sample provider and were not determined by assay-based typing. The dataset comprised deeply sampled blood TCRbeta repertoires from subjects exposed to, actively infected with, or recovered from COVID-19. The prospective study material was composed of cDNA or gDNA derived from T cells, B-cell-depleted T cells, or PBMCs. The repertoires were made available in a free public database intended to serve as a resource for research on the immune response to SARS-CoV-2.

For this clone: The clone's antigen remains unknown. One base away there is no much larger clone; base qualities are not given.

One collaborating source in Seattle enrolled patients while the patients were actively infected and followed the patients over time throughout the course of disease. The collaborating institutions used their own protocols to collect whole blood in K2EDTA tubes. Collaborator samples were shipped for TCRbeta analysis as frozen whole blood, isolated PBMCs, or DNA extracted from either sample type. What the study reported, not specific to this receptor: The quantity of clinical and demographic metadata differed by source and by participant and was supplied without curation.

TCRbeta CDR3 regions were amplified from genomic DNA by means of the immunoSEQ Assay, a bias-controlled multiplex PCR. As for the authors' bioinformatics: The number of nucleated cells in each sample was estimated by amplification of reference gene primers within the assay. Sequence reads were collapsed and filtered to measure the absolute abundance of every unique TCRbeta CDR3 rearrangement. For each sample, productive Simpson clonality was calculated as the square root of Simpson's diversity index over productive rearrangements. TCRdb took over this immuneACCESS table, retaining in-frame rearrangements with V and J assigned. Such tables are incomplete; in checked studies, under half of the missing clones stem from an unresolved V gene, and the remainder is unexplained. V, J and clone size are taken as reported in that table, and D and trimming were inferred from the DNA itself. This sample comprises 65,000 to 95,000 clones, approximately 93% of them detected only once. The biggest ten clones account for just over 2.5% of the sample.

Specimen: peripheral blood. This TCR was sampled from a man in his forties or fifties with COVID-19, enrolled during active disease.

At the DNA level, the sequence is TGTGCCAGCACCACGACTGATTCACCCCTCCACTTT. This yields the protein CASTTTDSPLHF. Recombination joined TRBV12-3 or TRBV12-4 with TRBJ1-6, with no reliable assignment of the D segment. Taken from cysteine to phenylalanine, the CDR3 has 12 residues. Of the read, only the CDR3 DNA is kept; its 36 bases are in frame from base 1. V is cut by 7 bases and J by 8 bases, and the space between the germline ends is 9 bases.